These 25 T cell receptor beta chains were all obtained from the same sample, sequenced in a study of T cell repertoires in cytomegalovirus infection. Using its own MiXCR run on the reads, TCRdb lists one record per CDR3 protein. There are under 350,000 distinct CDR3 sequences in the sample; more than 8% occur only once, and about 3.9% lies in the top ten. Sequencing was carried out using PBMCs. These receptors all stem from a human donor in good health (CMV status not recorded). Some clones in this sample may be carry-over from other donors' samples.

In its sample, this clonotype ranks as medium-sized. The rearrangement uses TRBV7-2 and TRBJ2-3, with D possibly TRBD1 on 7 matching bases. The CDR3 loop spans 16 amino acids. Germline V gives CDR1 SGHTA, CDR2 FQGNSA. Trimming cost V 5 bases and J 0 bases, with 15 bases left between them. CDR3 coding DNA: TGTGCCAGCAGCGCCCGACAGGGAGGCAGCACAGATACGCAGTATTTT. Translated, it gives CASSARQGGSTDTQYF.

In the case of this clonotype: The junction departs from the called germline gene at one end, perhaps through a read error. The rearrangement links TRBV7-2 to TRBJ2-1; no clear D gene. In germline, CDR1 is SGHTA, CDR2 FQGNSA. The CDR3 has 14 residues. DNA for the CDR3: TGTGCCAGCAGCTTAGGAGGAGCAGAAAGGGTGCAGTCCTTC. Translating gives CASSLGGAERVQSF.

This clonotype was counted ten times or more. This chain connects TRBV12-3 or TRBV12-4 to TRBJ2-7; tentative D call: TRBD2 (5 bases). Trimming pared 6 bases from V and 2 bases from J, leaving 14 bases between. The CDR3 extends over 14 amino acids. The CDR3 sequence: CASSLGGSAYEQYF. For the CDR3, the DNA is TGTGCCAGCAGCCTCGGCGGGTCCGCCTACGAGCAGTACTTC.

The gene calls are TRBV10-2 and TRBJ2-3; tentative D call: TRBD1 (5 bases). Deletions cut 8 bases from V and 4 bases from J, with 19 bases between. The CDR3 is made up of 15 amino acids. Germline CDR1 WSHSY, CDR2 SAAADI. The DNA for the CDR3 is TGCGCCAGCTTTGAACAGGCTCAAAGGGCAGATACGCAGTATTTT. Translating gives CASFEQAQRADTQYF.

This clonotype was counted at least ten times. The chain joins TRBV7-2 to TRBJ1-5; D gene uncertain. Trimming cost V 5 bases and J 2 bases, with 10 bases left between them. The CDR3 loop spans 14 amino acids. The germline V gene encodes CDR1 SGHTA and CDR2 FQGNSA. This CDR3 is CASSHNVGNQPQHF. CDR3 nucleotide sequence: TGTGCCAGCAGCCACAACGTGGGCAATCAGCCCCAGCATTTT.

Only one count was recorded for this clonotype. The chain joins TRBV20-1 to TRBJ1-4; 8 nucleotides line up with TRBD1. Germline assignment: CDR1 DFQATT and CDR2 SNEGSKA (reference sequence). V dropped 5 bases and J dropped 8; count of bases not matched to a gene: 13. The CDR3 loop spans 15 amino acids. CDR3 loop: CSAEGQGGLEEKLFF. The CDR3 DNA reads as TGCAGTGCTGAAGGACAGGGAGGTCTCGAGGAAAAACTGTTTTTT.

The chain recombines TRBV7-2 with TRBJ1-2; possibly TRBD1 for D (5 bases). Per germline, CDR1 SGHTA and CDR2 FQGNSA. Trimming removed 5 bases from V and 8 bases from J, with 12 bases in between. The CDR3 runs to 12 residues. The CDR3 loop is CASSRDRGGYTF. The CDR3 DNA sequence: TGTGCCAGCAGCCGGGATAGGGGCGGCTACACCTTC. The full variable domain, its missing parts supplied by reference TRBV7-2 and TRBJ1-2, is GAGVSQSPSNKVTEKGKDVELRCDPISGHTALYWYRQSLGQGLEFLIYFQGNSAPDKSGLPSDRFSAERTGGSVSTLTIQRTQQEDSAVYLCASSRDRGGYTFGSGTRLTVV.

This clonotype was counted many times. The chain employs TRBV7-9 and TRBJ2-5, with D possibly being TRBD2 (6 bases). The CDR3 is 15 amino acids. Germline V lookup: CDR1 SEHNR, CDR2 FQNEAQ (reference sequence). V was pared by 5 bases and J by 3 bases, with 16 bases between. CDR3 nucleotides: TGTGCCAGCAGCCCGCGACTAGGATTCGAAGAGACCCAGTACTTC. Translating gives CASSPRLGFEETQYF. The full variable domain, completed using reference TRBV7-9 and TRBJ2-5, is DTGVSQNPRHKITKRGQNVTFRCDPISEHNRLYWYRQTLGQGPEFLTYFQNEAQLEKSRLLSDRFSAERPKGSFSTLEIQRTEQGDSAMYLCASSPRLGFEETQYFGPGTRLLVL.

This clonotype came up many times. This sequence joins TRBV12-5 and TRBJ2-5; 9 bases map to TRBD1. The germline CDR1 and CDR2 sequences are LGHNT and FRNRAP. V shed 1 base, J shed 6 bases, and the junction held 6 bases outside the gene matches. There are 15 residues in the CDR3. The CDR3 DNA is TGTGCTAGTGGTTTGGGCACAGGGGGCGTCCAGACCCAGTACTTC. This sequence encodes CASGLGTGGVQTQYF.

CDR3 coding DNA: TGTGCCAGCAGCCCCCTCCAGGCGGGGTTAAGCTCCTACGAGCAGTACTTC. Translated, it gives CASSPLQAGLSSYEQYF. The chain couples TRBV7-6 to TRBJ2-7; tentatively, D is TRBD2 (6 bases). The V gene's germline CDR1 is SGHVS and CDR2 FNYEAQ. CDR3 length: 17 residues. V shed 5 bases and J shed 0 bases, with 20 bases lying between them.

The rearrangement links TRBV28 to TRBJ1-2; unclear D gene. The CDR3 has 11 amino acids. Deletions cut 10 bases from V and 8 bases from J, with 14 bases between. Germline assignment: CDR1 MDHEN and CDR2 SYDVKM. The DNA of the CDR3 is TGTGCCACGGACCGAGGGTACGGCTACACCTTC. It is translated as CATDRGYGYTF.

This clonotype was detected ten times or more. The V call is TRBV12-3 or TRBV12-4, the J call TRBJ1-2; TRBD1 matches at 7 bases. Germline trimming cut 6 bases from V and 8 bases from J; bases unmatched to any gene: 9. This CDR3 is built from 13 residues. The CDR3 nucleotides read TGTGCCAGCAGCCGACAGGGAACGTCGGGCTACACCTTC. The encoded protein is CASSRQGTSGYTF.

J is TRBJ2-1 and V is TRBV5-1; TRBD1 is a possible D gene (5 bases). CDR1 is SGHRS and CDR2 is YFSETQ in the germline V gene. The V gene lost 5 bases and the J gene lost 2 bases, with 14 bases spanning the gap. There are 15 residues in the CDR3. The CDR3 nucleotides are TGCGCCAGCAGTGCTGGGGCAGGAGCCTACAATGAGCAGTTCTTC. Residues: CASSAGAGAYNEQFF.

This rearrangement joins TRBV20-1 to TRBJ1-1; the D gene is possibly TRBD1 (6 bases). The V end lost 6 bases, the J end lost 1 base, and 12 bases lay between the germline ends. CDR3 length equals 13 residues. Germline loops: CDR1 DFQATT, CDR2 SNEGSKA (reference sequence). The CDR3 DNA reads TGCAGTGCCCGAGGGGGGAAGAACACTGAAGCTTTCTTT. Protein: CSARGGKNTEAFF.

V usage is TRBV19 and J usage is TRBJ1-4, with TRBD1 identical over 9 bases. The CDR3 consists of 17 residues. Germline CDR1 reads LNHDA; CDR2 reads SQIVND (reference sequence). V dropped 4 bases and J dropped 7; count of bases not matched to a gene: 13. Written as DNA, the CDR3 is TGTGCCAGTAGTACCCCCGGGACAGGGAAACTGAGTGAAAAACTGTTTTTT. It yields the protein CASSTPGTGKLSEKLFF.

This clonotype appeared a single time. The genes are TRBV28 and TRBJ2-5; possible D gene TRBD1, 7 bases. The V end lost 10 bases, the J end lost 5 bases, and 14 bases lay between the germline ends. This CDR3 has 12 amino acids. Germline V gene lookup returns CDR1 MDHEN and CDR2 SYDVKM. As DNA, the CDR3 is TGTGCCACTCGGGGGACAGTGGAGACCCAGTACTTC. Translation: CATRGTVETQYF.

At least ten counts were recorded for this clonotype. The chain uses TRBV7-2 and TRBJ2-5, with 11 bases that match TRBD2. Per germline, CDR1 SGHTA and CDR2 FQGNSA. V lost 3 bases to trimming and J lost 1 base; unmatched junction nucleotides: 4. This CDR3 spans 16 amino acids. CDR3 sequence (DNA): TGTGCCAGCAGCTTGTCTAGCGGGGGGATCCAAGAGACCCAGTACTTC. It is translated as CASSLSSGGIQETQYF.

The genes are TRBV2 and TRBJ1-2, with a tentative D call TRBD1 (6 bases). Germline-derived CDR1 and CDR2 are SNHLY and FYNNEI. V shed 6 bases and J shed 6 bases, with 8 bases lying between them. This CDR3 is 11 amino acids long. CDR3 amino acids: CASRQGDGYTF. The CDR3, as DNA: TGTGCCAGCAGACAGGGAGATGGCTACACCTTC. Looking up the rest from reference TRBV2 and TRBJ1-2 gives the full variable domain: EPEVTQTPSHQVTQMGQEVILRCVPISNHLYFYWYRQILGQKVEFLVSFYNNEISEKSEIFDDQFSVERPDGSNFTLKIRSTKLEDSAMYFCASRQGDGYTFGSGTRLTVV.

Ten or more counts support this clonotype. The J gene is TRBJ1-2, the V gene TRBV28; no firm D call. CDR1 and CDR2 (germline): MDHEN, SYDVKM. This CDR3 is 15 amino acids long. V was clipped by 5 bases and J by 2 bases, with 15 bases between them. The CDR3: CASSAQLAGNYGYTF. The CDR3 coding sequence is TGTGCCAGCAGTGCGCAGTTGGCCGGGAACTATGGCTACACCTTC.

This chain connects TRBV28 to TRBJ1-2; D is perhaps TRBD1 (6 bases). V was clipped by 6 bases and J by 7 bases, with 12 bases between them. Germline CDR1 reads MDHEN; CDR2 reads SYDVKM. The CDR3 covers 12 residues. This chain's CDR3 is CASRTQGLGYTF. As DNA, the CDR3 is TGTGCCAGCAGGACGCAGGGGCTTGGCTACACCTTC.

This clonotype was observed at least ten times. This sequence joins TRBV7-8 and TRBJ2-1; D ambiguous. Trimming cost V 1 base and J 0 bases, with 7 bases left between them. The CDR3 is 15 amino acids. In germline, CDR1 is SGHVS, CDR2 FQNEAQ. CDR3 sequence reads: CASSLEGTSYNEQFF. CDR3 DNA sequence: TGTGCCAGCAGCTTAGAGGGAACCTCCTACAATGAGCAGTTCTTC. The full variable domain, rest sourced from reference TRBV7-8 and TRBJ2-1, is GAGVSQSPRYKVAKRGQDVALRCDPISGHVSLFWYQQALGQGPEFLTYFQNEAQLDKSGLPSDRFFAERPEGSVSTLKIQRTQQEDSAVYLCASSLEGTSYNEQFFGPGTRLTVL.

This clonotype was counted between two and nine times. The chain links TRBV2 to TRBJ1-6, with D perhaps TRBD1 (5 bases). Trimming removed 4 bases at V and 11 bases at J, with 9 bases between. This CDR3 is 12 amino acids long. From germline, CDR1 is SNHLY and CDR2 FYNNEI. CDR3 DNA: TGTGCCAGCAGTGTCACGGGGGCACCCCTCCACTTT. Residues: CASSVTGAPLHF.

This clonotype has at least ten counts. The chain carries TRBV19 and TRBJ1-5; no firm D call. The CDR3 consists of 14 residues. Trimming took off 6 bases at V and 0 bases at J, with 9 bases between the two ends. The germline CDR1 and CDR2 sequences are LNHDA and SQIVND (reference sequence). CDR3 bases: TGTGCCAGTAGGATCACGGTTAGCAATCAGCCCCAGCATTTT. Its translation is CASRITVSNQPQHF.

This clonotype appeared a few times. The chain links TRBV6-2 or TRBV6-3 to TRBJ2-7, with D hard to call. The CDR3 runs to 14 residues. V gave up 8 bases and J gave up 4 bases, with 18 bases separating them. Germline CDR1 and CDR2: MNHEY and SVGEGT. The CDR3, as DNA: TGTGCCAGCTCTAGTCCTCATGAAGAGTACGAGCAGTACTTC. It encodes CASSSPHEEYEQYF.

This clonotype has just a few counts. V gene TRBV9 combines with J gene TRBJ1-1, with D hard to call. The germline V gene encodes CDR1 SGDLS and CDR2 YYNGEE. The V end was cut by 1 base, the J end by 5 bases, with 9 bases between. The CDR3 totals 13 residues. As DNA, the CDR3 is TGTGCCAGCAGCGTAATCTCGGATACTGAAGCTTTCTTT. The encoded protein is CASSVISDTEAFF. The full variable domain, its missing parts supplied by reference TRBV9 and TRBJ1-1, is DSGVTQTPKHLITATGQRVTLRCSPRSGDLSVYWYQQSLDQGLQFLIQYYNGEERAKGNILERFSAQQFPDLHSELNLSSLELGDSALYFCASSVISDTEAFFGQGTRLTVV.